In this sample, the clone carrying this T cell receptor beta chain turned up many times. A single record per CDR3 protein comes from TCRdb applying MiXCR to the 5' RACE reads. The profile covers hundreds of thousands of distinct CDR3 sequences, with about a quarter appearing a single time and 5% to 8% taken by the ten largest. The record originates from a study of CD8 T cells in ankylosing spondylitis. This CDR3 is 16 amino acids long. V dropped 1 base and J dropped 4; count of bases not matched to a gene: 7. The sample was blood, either unsorted or a sorted T cell fraction (not recorded which). This chain links TRBV12-3 or TRBV12-4 with TRBJ2-3; TRBD2 agrees at 8 bases. This TCR was recovered from a male donor with ankylosing spondylitis or in good health (not recorded which). This CDR3 is CASSLVVAGGSDTQYF. CDR3 in DNA: TGTGCCAGCAGTTTAGTGGTGGCGGGAGGCTCAGATACGCAGTATTTT.